These 5 T cell receptor beta chains originate from one sample sequenced in a study of T cells in tumors after PD-1 blockade. Repertoires were generated with immunoSEQ multiplex PCR, while TCRdb's copy carries only in-frame clones and drops some. The sample has 15,000 or so clones, over 75% seen once. The material sequenced was PBMCs, taken after anti-PD-1 treatment. All receptors derive from a human donor with basal cell carcinoma.

The rearrangement links TRBV19 to TRBJ1-5; D is unresolved. The germline V and J ends were trimmed by 6 bases and 0 bases, with 12 bases remaining between them. The CDR3 consists of 15 residues. Per the germline V gene, CDR1 is LNHDA and CDR2 is SQIVND (reference sequence). CDR3 DNA: TGTGCCAGTAGCCCGACGGTTTATAGCAATCAGCCCCAGCATTTT. It encodes CASSPTVYSNQPQHF.

The chain combines TRBV5-6 with TRBJ2-5; D unclear. The CDR3 covers 15 residues. Deletions cut 4 bases from V and 1 base from J, with 14 bases between. Germline V gene lookup returns CDR1 SGHDT and CDR2 YYEEEE. The CDR3 spells CASSPIGGFQETQYF. The CDR3 nucleotides are TGTGCCAGCAGCCCCATCGGCGGTTTCCAAGAGACCCAGTACTTC.

This chain uses TRBV6-5 with TRBJ1-1; D is perhaps TRBD1 (5 bases). This CDR3 region has 15 residues. Trimming took 2 bases from V and 5 from J, leaving 15 bases between them. In germline, CDR1 is MNHEY, CDR2 SVGAGI. The chain's CDR3 is CASSYRRGGETEAFF. CDR3 DNA sequence: TGTGCCAGCAGTTACCGGCGGGGGGGGGAAACTGAAGCTTTCTTT.

The chain links TRBV11-3 to TRBJ1-5, with D unclear. CDR1 and CDR2 from the germline V gene are SGHNT and YENEEA. The CDR3 sequence is 17 residues long. V lost 3 bases and J 1 base, leaving 16 bases between the germline ends. The CDR3 region has the DNA TGTGCCAGCAGCTTGATGGCAGGCCCGGTGAGCAATCAGCCCCAGCATTTT. This codes for CASSLMAGPVSNQPQHF.

This clone has only one observation. The chain is built from TRBV15 and TRBJ2-1; perhaps TRBD1 as D (5 bases). The V gene lost 8 bases and the J gene lost 6 bases, with 8 bases spanning the gap. The germline V gene has CDR1 LNHNV and CDR2 YYDKDF (reference sequence). The CDR3 extends over 11 amino acids. CDR3 sequence (DNA): TGTGCCACCCGAAGGGGCAATGAGCAGTTCTTC. This gives the protein CATRRGNEQFF.